This T cell receptor (beta chain) was observed in a study of T cell repertoires in cytomegalovirus infection. Study-level results: Across the ex vivo response, the dominant clonotypes were HLA-C-restricted CMV-specific TCR beta clonotypes.

CDR3 length: 15 amino acids. From germline, CDR1 is MNHEY and CDR2 SMNVEV (reference sequence). V lost 3 bases to trimming and J lost 2 bases, with 14 bases between them. This clonotype was counted ten times or more. Its antigen remains unidentified. Via MiXCR, TCRdb re-called the reads, giving one row per CDR3 protein. In the table there are fewer than 550,000 distinct CDR3 sequences, around 11% of which are singletons. This chain joins TRBV27 and TRBJ2-7; tentatively, D is TRBD1 or TRBD2 (5 bases each). The sample comprised PBMCs. The receptor was derived from a human donor in good health (CMV status not recorded). Some clones in this sample may be carry-over from other donors' samples. The CDR3 protein is CASSFSSGRAYEQYF. DNA for the CDR3: TGTGCCAGCAGTTTTTCTTCGGGGCGAGCCTACGAGCAGTACTTC.